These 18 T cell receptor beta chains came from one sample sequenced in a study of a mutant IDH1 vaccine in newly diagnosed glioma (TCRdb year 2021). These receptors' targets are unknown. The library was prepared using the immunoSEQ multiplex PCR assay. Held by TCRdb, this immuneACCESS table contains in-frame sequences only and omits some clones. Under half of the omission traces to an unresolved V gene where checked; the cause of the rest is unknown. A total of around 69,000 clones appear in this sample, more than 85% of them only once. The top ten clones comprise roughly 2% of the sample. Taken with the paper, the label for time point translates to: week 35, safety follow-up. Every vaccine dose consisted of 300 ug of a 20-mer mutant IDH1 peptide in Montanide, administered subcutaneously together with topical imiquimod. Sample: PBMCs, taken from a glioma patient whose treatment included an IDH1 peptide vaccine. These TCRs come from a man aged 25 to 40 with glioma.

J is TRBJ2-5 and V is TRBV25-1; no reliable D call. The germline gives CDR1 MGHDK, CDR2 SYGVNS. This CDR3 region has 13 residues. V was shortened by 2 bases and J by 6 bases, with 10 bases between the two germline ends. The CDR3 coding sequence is TGTGCCAGCAGTGAACACGATCGGAAGACCCAGTACTTC. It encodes CASSEHDRKTQYF.

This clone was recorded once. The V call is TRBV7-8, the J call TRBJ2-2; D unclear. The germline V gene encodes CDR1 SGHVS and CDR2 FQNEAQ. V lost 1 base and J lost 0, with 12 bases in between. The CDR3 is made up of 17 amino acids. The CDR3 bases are TGTGCCAGCAGCTTAGGCAGTGGGCAGGCGAACACCGGGGAGCTGTTTTTT. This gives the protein CASSLGSGQANTGELFF. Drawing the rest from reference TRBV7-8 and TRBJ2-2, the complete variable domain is GAGVSQSPRYKVAKRGQDVALRCDPISGHVSLFWYQQALGQGPEFLTYFQNEAQLDKSGLPSDRFFAERPEGSVSTLKIQRTQQEDSAVYLCASSLGSGQANTGELFFGEGSRLTVL.

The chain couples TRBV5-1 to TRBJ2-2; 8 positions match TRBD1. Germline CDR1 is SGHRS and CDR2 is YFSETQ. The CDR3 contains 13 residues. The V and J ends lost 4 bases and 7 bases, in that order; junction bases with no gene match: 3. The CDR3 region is CASSRTGYGELFF. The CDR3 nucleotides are TGCGCCAGCAGCCGGACAGGGTACGGGGAGCTGTTTTTT.

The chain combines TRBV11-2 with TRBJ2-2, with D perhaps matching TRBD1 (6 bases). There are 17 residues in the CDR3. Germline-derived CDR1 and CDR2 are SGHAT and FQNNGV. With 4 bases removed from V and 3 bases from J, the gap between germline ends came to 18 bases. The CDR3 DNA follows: TGTGCCAGCAGCTCCGGGACATCCTTCGGGGACACCGGGGAGCTGTTTTTT. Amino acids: CASSSGTSFGDTGELFF.

The CDR3 reads CASSPPAGFMNTEAFF. Here the CDR3 DNA reads TGTGCCAGCTCTCCTCCGGCCGGCTTCATGAACACTGAAGCTTTCTTT. The V call is TRBV18, the J call TRBJ1-1, with D unclear. Trimming pared 6 bases from V and 0 bases from J, leaving 17 bases between. Germline V lookup: CDR1 KGHSH, CDR2 LQKENI. The length of the CDR3 is 16 residues.

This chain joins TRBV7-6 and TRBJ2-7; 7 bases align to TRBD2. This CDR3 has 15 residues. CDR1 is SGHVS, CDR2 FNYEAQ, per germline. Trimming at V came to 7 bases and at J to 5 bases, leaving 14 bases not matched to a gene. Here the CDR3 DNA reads TGTGCCAGCACCAGAACGCGGGAGTGGGTTGACGAGCAGTACTTC. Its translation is CASTRTREWVDEQYF. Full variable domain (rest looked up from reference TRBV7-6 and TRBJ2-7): GAGVSQSPRYKVTKRGQDVALRCDPISGHVSLYWYRQALGQGPEFLTYFNYEAQQDKSGLPNDRFSAERPEGSISTLTIQRTEQRDSAMYRCASTRTREWVDEQYFGPGTRLTVT.

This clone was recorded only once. The DNA of the CDR3 is TGTGCCAGCAGCAACGGACTGGAATGGGCTAGCACAGATACGCAGTATTTT. Its protein is CASSNGLEWASTDTQYF. The J gene is TRBJ2-3, the V gene TRBV7-2, with a tentative D call TRBD2 (5 bases). Trimming stripped 5 bases from V and 0 bases from J, with 18 bases between. Germline CDR1 is SGHTA and CDR2 is FQGNSA. This CDR3 has 17 residues.

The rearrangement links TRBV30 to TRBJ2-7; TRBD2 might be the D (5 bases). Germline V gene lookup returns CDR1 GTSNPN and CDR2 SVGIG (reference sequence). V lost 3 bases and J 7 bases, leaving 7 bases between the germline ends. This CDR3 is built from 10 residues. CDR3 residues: CAWSRGEQYF. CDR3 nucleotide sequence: TGTGCCTGGAGCCGGGGAGAGCAGTACTTC.

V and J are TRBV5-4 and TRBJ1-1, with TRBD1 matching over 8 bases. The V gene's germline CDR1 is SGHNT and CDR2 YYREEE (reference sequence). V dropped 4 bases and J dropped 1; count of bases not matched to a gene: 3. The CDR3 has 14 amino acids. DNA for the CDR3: TGTGCCAGCAGCGACAGGGGAAAGAACACTGAAGCTTTCTTT. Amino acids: CASSDRGKNTEAFF. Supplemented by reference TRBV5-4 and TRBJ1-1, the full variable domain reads ETGVTQSPTHLIKTRGQQVTLRCSSQSGHNTVSWYQQALGQGPQFIFQYYREEENGRGNFPPRFSGLQFPNYSSELNVNALELDDSALYLCASSDRGKNTEAFFGQGTRLTVV.

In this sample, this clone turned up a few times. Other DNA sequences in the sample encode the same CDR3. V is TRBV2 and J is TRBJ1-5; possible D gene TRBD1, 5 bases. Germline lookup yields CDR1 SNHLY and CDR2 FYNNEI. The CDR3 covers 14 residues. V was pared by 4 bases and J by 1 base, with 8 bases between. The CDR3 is CASSVGVSNQPQHF. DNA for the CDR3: TGTGCCAGCAGTGTGGGGGTGAGCAATCAGCCCCAGCATTTT. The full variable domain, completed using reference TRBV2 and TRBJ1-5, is EPEVTQTPSHQVTQMGQEVILRCVPISNHLYFYWYRQILGQKVEFLVSFYNNEISEKSEIFDDQFSVERPDGSNFTLKIRSTKLEDSAMYFCASSVGVSNQPQHFGDGTRLSIL.

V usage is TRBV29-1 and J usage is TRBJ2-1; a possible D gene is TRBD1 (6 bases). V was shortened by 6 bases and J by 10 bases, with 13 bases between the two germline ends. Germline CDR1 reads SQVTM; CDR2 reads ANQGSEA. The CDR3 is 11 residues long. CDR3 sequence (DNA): TGCAGCGTCAGTCCCACAGGGGAGCAGTTCTTC. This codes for CSVSPTGEQFF.

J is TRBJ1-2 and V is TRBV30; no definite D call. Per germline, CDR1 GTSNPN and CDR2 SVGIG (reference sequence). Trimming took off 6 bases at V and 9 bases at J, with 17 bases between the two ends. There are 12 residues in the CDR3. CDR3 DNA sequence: TGTGCCTGTAGCCAGGCGCCTTGGAGCTACACCTTC. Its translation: CACSQAPWSYTF.

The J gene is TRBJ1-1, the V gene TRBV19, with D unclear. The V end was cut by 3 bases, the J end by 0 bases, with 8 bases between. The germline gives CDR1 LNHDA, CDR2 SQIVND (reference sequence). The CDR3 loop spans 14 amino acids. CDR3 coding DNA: TGTGCCAGTAGTATTAACTATATGAACACTGAAGCTTTCTTT. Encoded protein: CASSINYMNTEAFF. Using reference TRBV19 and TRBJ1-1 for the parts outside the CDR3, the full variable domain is DGGITQSPKYLFRKEGQNVTLSCEQNLNHDAMYWYRQDPGQGLRLIYYSQIVNDFQKGDIAEGYSVSREKKESFPLTVTSAQKNPTAFYLCASSINYMNTEAFFGQGTRLTVV.

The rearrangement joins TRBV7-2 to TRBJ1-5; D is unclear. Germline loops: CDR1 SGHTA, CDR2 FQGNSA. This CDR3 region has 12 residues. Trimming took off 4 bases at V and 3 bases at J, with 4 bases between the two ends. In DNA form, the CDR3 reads TGTGCCAGCAGCTCCTACAATCAGCCCCAGCATTTT. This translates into CASSSYNQPQHF.

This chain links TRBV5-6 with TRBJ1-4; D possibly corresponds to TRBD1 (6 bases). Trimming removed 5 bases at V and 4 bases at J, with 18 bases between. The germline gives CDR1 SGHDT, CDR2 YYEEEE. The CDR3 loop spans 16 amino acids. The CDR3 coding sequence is TGTGCCAGCAGATCCTACCGACAGGCTAATAATGAAAAACTGTTTTTT. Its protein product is CASRSYRQANNEKLFF.

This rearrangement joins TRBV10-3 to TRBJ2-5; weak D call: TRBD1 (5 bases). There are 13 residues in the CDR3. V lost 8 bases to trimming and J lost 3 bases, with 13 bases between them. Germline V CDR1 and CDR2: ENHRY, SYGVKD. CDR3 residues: CAIGRQKKETQYF. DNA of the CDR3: TGTGCCATCGGCCGACAGAAAAAAGAGACCCAGTACTTC.

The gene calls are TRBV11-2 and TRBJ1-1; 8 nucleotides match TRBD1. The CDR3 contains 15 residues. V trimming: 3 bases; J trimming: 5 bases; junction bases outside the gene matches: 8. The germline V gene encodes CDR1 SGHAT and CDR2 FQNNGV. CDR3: CASSFTRTGKTEAFF. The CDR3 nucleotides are TGTGCCAGCAGCTTTACTCGGACAGGGAAGACTGAAGCTTTCTTT.

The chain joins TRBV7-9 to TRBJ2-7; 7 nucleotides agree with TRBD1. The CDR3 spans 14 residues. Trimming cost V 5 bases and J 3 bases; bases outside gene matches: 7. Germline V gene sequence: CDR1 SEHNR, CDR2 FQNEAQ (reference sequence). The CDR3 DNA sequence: TGTGCCAGCAGCCCCGGGACAGACTTCTACGAGCAGTACTTC. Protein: CASSPGTDFYEQYF. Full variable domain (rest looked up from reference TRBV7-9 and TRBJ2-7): DTGVSQNPRHKITKRGQNVTFRCDPISEHNRLYWYRQTLGQGPEFLTYFQNEAQLEKSRLLSDRFSAERPKGSFSTLEIQRTEQGDSAMYLCASSPGTDFYEQYFGPGTRLTVT.